A selection of T cell receptor beta chains follows, all from one sample in a study of beta chain features in type 1 diabetes. The method was immunoSEQ multiplex PCR; TCRdb's version includes in-frame clones alone and lacks a portion of them. The profile covers 850,000 to 900,000 clones, with 17% appearing a single time and 0.023% taken by the ten largest. The sequencing sample was made of naive CD4+ T cells from blood. Receptors originate from a woman aged 18-29 years in good health. The CDR3 runs from the conserved cysteine through the conserved F or W. Each record gives: CDR3 length, J gene, D gene, V gene, clone size, CDR3 DNA, CDR3 protein. A D gene is named only where the DNA matches it firmly. The size entry is marked missing in some rows and otherwise reads once, few, many or a size class.

13	TRBJ1-2	-	TRBV5-1	once	TGCGCCAGCAGCTTGAGTGACCCTAGAGGCTACACCTTC	CASSLSDPRGYTF
14	TRBJ1-5	-	TRBV28	few	TGTGCCAGCAGTTTAGGGCCTGGCAATCAGCCCCAGCATTTT	CASSLGPGNQPQHF
13	TRBJ2-7	-	TRBV14	-	TGTGCCAGCAGCCAACAGATAGCCTACGAGCAGTACTTC	CASSQQIAYEQYF
14	TRBJ1-5	-	TRBV10-2	once	TGCGCCAGCAGTGAGTCAGGGTCGAATCAGCCCCAGCATTTT	CASSESGSNQPQHF
13	TRBJ2-5	-	TRBV5-1	-	TGCGCCAGCAGAAATAGCCCAAAAGAGACCCAGTACTTC	CASRNSPKETQYF
14	TRBJ1-2	-	TRBV7-2	few	TGTGCCAGCAGCTTTTACAGGGAGGAGAGGGGCTACACCTTC	CASSFYREERGYTF
15	TRBJ2-7	-	TRBV4-2	-	TGTGCCAGCAGCCAAGGACCGCAGGGGGGCTACGAGCAGTACTTC	CASSQGPQGGYEQYF
14	TRBJ1-2	-	TRBV2	-	TGTGCCAGCAGAGGGGACACCTCACAGCGGGGCTACACCTTC	CASRGDTSQRGYTF
15	TRBJ1-2	-	TRBV6-1	-	TGTGCCAGCAGTCCTGACAGGTTGGCTAACTATGGCTACACCTTC	CASSPDRLANYGYTF
16	TRBJ1-2	TRBD1	TRBV18	few	TGTGCCAGCTCACCGGTCCGGGACAGGGATAACTATGGCTACACCTTC	CASSPVRDRDNYGYTF
14	TRBJ2-4	-	TRBV7-2	few	TGTGCCAGCAGCGCTGTACGAGCCAAAAACATTCAGTACTTC	CASSAVRAKNIQYF
14	TRBJ2-3	-	TRBV5-6	-	TGTGCCAGCAGCTTGATTAGCTTTGCAGATACGCAGTATTTT	CASSLISFADTQYF
12	TRBJ1-1	-	TRBV29-1	-	TGCAGCATCGGGACGGTGAACACTGAAGCTTTCTTT	CSIGTVNTEAFF
15	TRBJ2-2	-	TRBV19	few	TGTGCCAGTAGTGGCACCACTAGACCAACCGGGGAGCTGTTTTTT	CASSGTTRPTGELFF
14	TRBJ1-1	-	TRBV6-5	-	TGTGCCAGCAGTTATAATCTAGGGAACACTGAAGCTTTCTTT	CASSYNLGNTEAFF
15	TRBJ2-1	-	TRBV7-6	-	TGTGCCAGCAGCTTAGGGCAGGGGACCTACAATGAGCAGTTCTTC	CASSLGQGTYNEQFF
13	TRBJ1-1	-	TRBV29-1	-	TGCAGCGTTGTAATTTCAGGGAACACTGAAGCTTTCTTT	CSVVISGNTEAFF
14	TRBJ2-1	-	TRBV7-2	few	TGTGCCAGCAGCAAGGAGCGCCACCGTGGTGAGCAGTTCTTC	CASSKERHRGEQFF
16	TRBJ2-2	TRBD2	TRBV11-1	few	TGTGCCAGCCCTGGGACTACAGATCCAATGGCCGGGGAGCTGTTTTTT	CASPGTTDPMAGELFF
18	TRBJ2-5	TRBD2	TRBV7-3	few	TGTGCCAGCAGCTTAGGACTAGCGGGAGGACCGTCCCAAGAGACCCAGTACTTC	CASSLGLAGGPSQETQYF
14	TRBJ2-1	-	TRBV7-6	-	TGTGCCAGCAGCCACGGGGGTTTGTACAATGAGCAGTTCTTC	CASSHGGLYNEQFF
14	TRBJ2-5	-	TRBV27	-	TGTGCCAGCAGTTTATCAACAGGGAGGGAGACCCAGTACTTC	CASSLSTGRETQYF
12	TRBJ1-4	-	TRBV14	few	TGTGCCAGCAGCCCTAGTCGAGAAAAACTGTTTTTT	CASSPSREKLFF
15	TRBJ2-2	-	TRBV9	few	TGTGCCAGCAGCGTAGCGGGTCAGGATTTCGGGGAGCTGTTTTTT	CASSVAGQDFGELFF
13	TRBJ2-5	-	TRBV6-1	few	TGTGCCAGCAGTGACTTGATGTATGAGACCCAGTACTTC	CASSDLMYETQYF
14	TRBJ1-5	-	TRBV6-1	-	TGTGCCTCCGGGCGGCAGCATAGCAATCAGCCCCAGCATTTT	CASGRQHSNQPQHF
14	TRBJ2-7	TRBD2	TRBV7-2	few	TGTGCCAGCAGCTTAAAGGCGGGAGGGTACGAGCAGTACTTC	CASSLKAGGYEQYF
15	TRBJ2-2	-	TRBV28	-	TGTGCCAGCAGTTTTGCAGGGCGAAACACCGGGGAGCTGTTTTTT	CASSFAGRNTGELFF
16	TRBJ2-3	-	TRBV15	few	TGTGCCACCAGCAGAGCACGGACAGAAGTCACAGATACGCAGTATTTT	CATSRARTEVTDTQYF
17	TRBJ2-5	TRBD2	TRBV9	few	TGTGCCAGCAGCGCCCCTCCTAGCGGGAGGGGGAAAGAGACCCAGTACTTC	CASSAPPSGRGKETQYF
15	TRBJ1-2	-	TRBV7-8	-	TGTGCCAGCAGCTTAGGCACCCTCAGGGACTATGGCTACACCTTC	CASSLGTLRDYGYTF
16	TRBJ2-1	TRBD2	TRBV27	-	TGTGCCAGCAGTCTCCTCGGGACTAGCGGGCACAATGAGCAGTTCTTC	CASSLLGTSGHNEQFF
16	TRBJ2-7	TRBD1	TRBV4-3	-	TGCGCCAGCAGCCAAGCAGCTCAGGGGGCAGTCTACGAGCAGTACTTC	CASSQAAQGAVYEQYF
16	TRBJ2-5	-	TRBV11-2	few	TGTGCCAGCAGCTTAGTCGCCGGACGGGCAATTTCGGCCCAGTACTTC	CASSLVAGRAISAQYF
14	TRBJ2-2	TRBD2	TRBV19	few	TGTGCCAGTAGTGTTTTTAGCGGGTCCGGGGAGCTGTTTTTT	CASSVFSGSGELFF
11	TRBJ2-7	-	TRBV2	-	TGTGCCAGCATGGGGAACTACGAGCAGTACTTC	CASMGNYEQYF
12	TRBJ2-7	-	TRBV4-3	-	TGCGCCAGCAGCCATACAGGGTACGAGCAGTACTTC	CASSHTGYEQYF
14	TRBJ2-7	-	TRBV25-1	few	TGTGCCAGCAGTGAGGGGCAGGGGCGGAACGAGCAGTACTTC	CASSEGQGRNEQYF
19	TRBJ2-2	TRBD2	TRBV5-4	-	TGTGCCAGCAGCGGCCGGCCCCTAGCGGGTTGGGGGGACACCGGGGAGCTGTTTTTT	CASSGRPLAGWGDTGELFF
14	TRBJ2-7	TRBD2	TRBV7-9	-	TGTGCCAGCAGCAGACTAAGCGGGAGGTACGAGCAGTACTTC	CASSRLSGRYEQYF
15	TRBJ1-1	TRBD1	TRBV7-2	few	TGTGCCAGCAGCGTACAGGGGGCGATGTGGGCTGAAGCTTTCTTT	CASSVQGAMWAEAFF
15	TRBJ2-1	-	TRBV27	-	TGTGCCAGCAGTTTAGACAGGAGCTCCTACAATGAGCAGTTCTTC	CASSLDRSSYNEQFF
14	TRBJ1-1	-	TRBV18	-	TGTGCCAGCTCACCACGTGCAGGGGACACTGAAGCTTTCTTT	CASSPRAGDTEAFF
16	TRBJ1-2	-	TRBV19	few	TGTGCCAGTAGTGAAAGTCCACAGGGACTAAGCGATGGCTACACCTTC	CASSESPQGLSDGYTF
15	TRBJ2-3	-	TRBV29-1	few	TGCAGCGTCAGACGTTCCGCTTCTAGCACAGATACGCAGTATTTT	CSVRRSASSTDTQYF
15	TRBJ2-5	TRBD2	TRBV5-1	few	TGCGCCAGCAGCTTCCTAGCGGGAACAAGAGAGACCCAGTACTTC	CASSFLAGTRETQYF
15	TRBJ2-7	TRBD1	TRBV2	few	TGTGCCAGCATGTGGGACAGGGGCCGCATCTACGAGCAGTACTTC	CASMWDRGRIYEQYF
14	TRBJ2-2	TRBD2	TRBV2	-	TGTGCCAGCAGAGCTAGCGGGAACACCGGGGAGCTGTTTTTT	CASRASGNTGELFF
18	TRBJ2-3	TRBD2	TRBV9	-	TGTGCCAGCAGCGTAGCTGGATGGCGGGAGCTTTCCACAGATACGCAGTATTTT	CASSVAGWRELSTDTQYF
16	TRBJ2-1	TRBD1	TRBV18	-	TGTGCCAGCTCCCCGAACAGGGGATCACTCTACAATGAGCAGTTCTTC	CASSPNRGSLYNEQFF
16	TRBJ2-5	-	TRBV7-8	-	TGTGCCAGCAGCTTAGCGACGGCGGGAACTCAAGAGACCCAGTACTTC	CASSLATAGTQETQYF
14	TRBJ2-1	-	TRBV6-6	-	TGTGCCAGCAGTTACTCGAATGTCGCGGGGCGCCAGTTCTTC	CASSYSNVAGRQFF
16	TRBJ2-3	TRBD2	TRBV4-2	few	TGTGCCAGCAGCACGGTGGGGGAGGGATTCACAGATACGCAGTATTTT	CASSTVGEGFTDTQYF
17	TRBJ2-3	TRBD2	TRBV5-4	few	TGTGCCAGCGGCGGACTAGCGGGAGTCCAGAGCACAGATACGCAGTATTTT	CASGGLAGVQSTDTQYF
16	TRBJ1-3	-	TRBV11-3	-	TGTGCCAGCAGCTCCGGCGGTAGTAACTCTGGAAACACCATATATTTT	CASSSGGSNSGNTIYF
14	TRBJ2-2	-	TRBV9	-	TGTGCCAGCAGCGTAGGAGATCACACCGGGGAGCTGTTTTTT	CASSVGDHTGELFF
12	TRBJ2-7	-	TRBV1	-	TGCACCAGCAGCCGTAGGGGGTACGAGCAGTACTTC	CTSSRRGYEQYF
15	TRBJ2-7	TRBD2	TRBV27	few	TGTGCCAGCAGTTTTAGCGGGGAGGGCTCCTACGAGCAGTACTTC	CASSFSGEGSYEQYF
13	TRBJ2-3	-	TRBV10-3	few	TGTGCCATCAGGGAGGGGGCAACAGATACGCAGTATTTT	CAIREGATDTQYF
18	TRBJ2-2	TRBD2	TRBV7-2	-	TGTGCCAGCAGCTTAGCATGGACTAGCGGGCGCTTAACCGGGGAGCTGTTTTTT	CASSLAWTSGRLTGELFF